This T cell receptor beta chain is drawn from a study of T cell clones after liver transplantation. Study overall: A pre-transplant mixed lymphocyte reaction with TCRbeta sequencing defined graft-donor-reactive clones followed in post-transplant blood. Without induction therapy, subjects received standard immunosuppression until 12-24 months post-transplant. At least one year of complete immunosuppression withdrawal without enzymes over twice normal defined tolerance.

Study-wide results and caveats: Migration into the graft, not deletion, may explain lost graft donor-reactive T cells.

Sequenced by immunoSEQ multiplex PCR; TCRdb stores in-frame clones only, minus some. Here the sample spans roughly 100,000 clones, roughly four fifths being singletons. Germline V gives CDR1 MNHNY, CDR2 SVGAGI (reference sequence). V dropped 7 bases and J dropped 3 bases, with 16 bases sitting between them. CDR3 size: 14 residues. Points on this clone: Antigen unknown.

This receptor was taken from a human patient who received a liver transplant. The graft donor may be the source of some T cells. The chain employs TRBV6-6 and TRBJ2-7; TRBD1 is a possible D gene (8 bases). The sample consisted of CD4+ T cells from blood, taken around 50 months after liver transplant. The CDR3 DNA follows: TGTGCCAGCAAGCGGGGACAGGAAAGCTACGAGCAGTACTTC. Protein sequence: CASKRGQESYEQYF.